This TCR beta chain was identified during a study of sequential checkpoint blockade in melanoma. The wider study: Patients were randomized 1:1 to nivolumab-then-ipilimumab or ipilimumab-then-nivolumab first-line. Both treatment sequences were followed by maintenance nivolumab.

Libraries were prepared by immunoSEQ multiplex PCR; TCRdb keeps only in-frame clonotypes and omits some of them. This sample has 20,000 or so clones, with around two thirds found just once. Described treatment: randomized to nivolumab then ipilimumab (arm A) or the reverse (arm B). None of the patients previously received DNA-damaging chemotherapy. This clone is termed medium-sized (0.01 to 0.1%). The sample was CD8+ T cells sorted from blood (inferred from file names), taken from a patient given nivolumab and ipilimumab in sequence. This clonotype was obtained from a human donor with melanoma.

CDR3 sequence (DNA): TGTGCCAGTAGTATTTCAGGACTGAATCAGCCCCAGCATTTT. Protein: CASSISGLNQPQHF. The genes are TRBV19 and TRBJ1-5; D is ambiguous. The CDR3 is 14 amino acids. Deletions cut 3 bases from V and 4 bases from J, with 10 bases between. Per germline, CDR1 LNHDA and CDR2 SQIVND (reference sequence).